This TCR beta chain was sequenced for a study of blood T cell repertoires in COVID-19. Study context: COVID-19 samples collected from the United States, Italy and Spain covered acute and convalescent phases. Sources were T cells, B-cell-depleted T cells, or PBMCs; the material itself was cDNA or gDNA.

The V gene end was trimmed by 4 bases and the J gene end by 4 bases; junction bases not matched to a gene: 4. The length of the CDR3 is 13 residues. The germline V gene encodes CDR1 SGDLS and CDR2 YYNGEE. In the original processing: By means of reference gene primer amplification, nucleated cell counts were estimated. Sequencing used immunoSEQ multiplex PCR; TCRdb keeps in-frame clones, though not all of them. Clone size and the V and J calls come from that table; the DNA yielded D and trimming. Counted here are about 54,000 clones, approximately 80% occurring once; the ten biggest clones make up 4% to 5.5%.

Sequencing was performed on peripheral blood. The sequence was collected from a woman aged 55-70 years with acute or convalescent COVID-19. This chain connects TRBV9 to TRBJ1-2, with 7 bases identical to TRBD1. The CDR3 nucleotides are TGTGCCAGCAGCCGGGGACAGTCCTATGGCTACACCTTC. It encodes CASSRGQSYGYTF. The full variable domain, its missing parts supplied by reference TRBV9 and TRBJ1-2, is DSGVTQTPKHLITATGQRVTLRCSPRSGDLSVYWYQQSLDQGLQFLIQYYNGEERAKGNILERFSAQQFPDLHSELNLSSLELGDSALYFCASSRGQSYGYTFGSGTRLTVV.